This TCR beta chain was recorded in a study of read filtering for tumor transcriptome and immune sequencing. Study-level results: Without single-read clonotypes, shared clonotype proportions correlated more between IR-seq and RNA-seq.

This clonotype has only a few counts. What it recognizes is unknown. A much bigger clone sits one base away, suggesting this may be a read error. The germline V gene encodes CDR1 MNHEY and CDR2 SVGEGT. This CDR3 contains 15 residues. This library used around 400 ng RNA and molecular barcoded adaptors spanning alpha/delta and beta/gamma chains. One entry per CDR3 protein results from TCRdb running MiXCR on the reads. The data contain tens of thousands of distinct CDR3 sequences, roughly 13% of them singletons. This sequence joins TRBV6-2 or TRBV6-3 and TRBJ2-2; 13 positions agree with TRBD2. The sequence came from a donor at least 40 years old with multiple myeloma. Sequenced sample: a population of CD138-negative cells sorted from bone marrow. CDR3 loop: CASRRLAGGPGELLF. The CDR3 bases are TGTGCCAGCAGAAGACTAGCGGGAGGTCCCGGGGAGCTGTTATTT.